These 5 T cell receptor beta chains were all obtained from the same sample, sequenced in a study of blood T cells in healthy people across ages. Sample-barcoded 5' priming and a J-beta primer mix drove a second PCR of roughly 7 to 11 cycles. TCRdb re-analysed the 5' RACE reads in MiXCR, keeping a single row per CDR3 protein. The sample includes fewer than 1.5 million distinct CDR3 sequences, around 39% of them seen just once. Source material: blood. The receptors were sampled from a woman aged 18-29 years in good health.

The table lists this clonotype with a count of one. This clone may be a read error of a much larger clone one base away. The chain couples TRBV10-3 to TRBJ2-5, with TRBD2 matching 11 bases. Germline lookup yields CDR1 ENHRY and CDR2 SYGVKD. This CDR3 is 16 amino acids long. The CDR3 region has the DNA TGTGCCAGCAGTTTGACCACTAGCGGGAGATTGTATGAGCAGTACTTC. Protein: CASSLTTSGRLYEQYF.

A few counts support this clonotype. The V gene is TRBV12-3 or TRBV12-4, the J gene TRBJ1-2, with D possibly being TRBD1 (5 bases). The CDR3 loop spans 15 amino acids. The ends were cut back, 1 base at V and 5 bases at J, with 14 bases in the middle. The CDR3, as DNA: TGTGCCAGCAGTTTAGGATCCGGGGCCTTTTATGGCTACACCTTC. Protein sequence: CASSLGSGAFYGYTF.

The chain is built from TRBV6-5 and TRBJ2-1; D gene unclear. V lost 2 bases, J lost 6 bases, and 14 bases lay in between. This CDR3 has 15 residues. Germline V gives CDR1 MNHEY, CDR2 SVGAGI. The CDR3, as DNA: TGTGCCAGCAGTTACGCCCAGCCTCCGACCAATGAGCAGTTCTTC. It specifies CASSYAQPPTNEQFF.

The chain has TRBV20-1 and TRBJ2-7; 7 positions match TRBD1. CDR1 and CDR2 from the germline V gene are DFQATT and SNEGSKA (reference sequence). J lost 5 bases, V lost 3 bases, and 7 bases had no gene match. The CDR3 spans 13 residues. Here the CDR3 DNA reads TGCAGTGCTAGGCAGACAGGGTTCAACGAGCAGTACTTC. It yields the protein CSARQTGFNEQYF.

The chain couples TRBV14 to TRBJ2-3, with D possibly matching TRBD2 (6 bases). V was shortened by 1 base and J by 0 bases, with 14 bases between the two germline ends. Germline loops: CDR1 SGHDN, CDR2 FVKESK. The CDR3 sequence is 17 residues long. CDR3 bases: TGTGCCAGCAGCCAAGGTTCGGGGCTAGCGAGCACAGATACGCAGTATTTT. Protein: CASSQGSGLASTDTQYF.